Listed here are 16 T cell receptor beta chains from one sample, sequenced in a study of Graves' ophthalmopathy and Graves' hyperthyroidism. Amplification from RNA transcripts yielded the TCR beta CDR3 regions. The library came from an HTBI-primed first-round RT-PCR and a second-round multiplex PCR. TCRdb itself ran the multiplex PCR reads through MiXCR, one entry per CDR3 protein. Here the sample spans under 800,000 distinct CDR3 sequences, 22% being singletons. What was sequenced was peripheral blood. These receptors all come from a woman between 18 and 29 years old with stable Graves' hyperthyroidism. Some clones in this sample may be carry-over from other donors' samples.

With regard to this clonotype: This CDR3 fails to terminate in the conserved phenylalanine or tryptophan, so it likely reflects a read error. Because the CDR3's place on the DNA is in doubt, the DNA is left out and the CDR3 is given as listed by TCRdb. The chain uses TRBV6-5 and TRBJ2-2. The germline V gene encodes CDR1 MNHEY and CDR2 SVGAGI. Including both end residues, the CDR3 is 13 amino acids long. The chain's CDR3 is CASSYLGAGELFY.

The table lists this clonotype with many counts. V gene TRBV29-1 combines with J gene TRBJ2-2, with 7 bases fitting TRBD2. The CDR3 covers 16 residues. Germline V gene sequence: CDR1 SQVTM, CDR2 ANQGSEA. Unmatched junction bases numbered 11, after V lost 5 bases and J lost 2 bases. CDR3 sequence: CSVFGLAESNTGELFF. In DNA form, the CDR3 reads TGCAGCGTTTTCGGGCTAGCGGAGTCCAACACCGGGGAGCTGTTTTTT.

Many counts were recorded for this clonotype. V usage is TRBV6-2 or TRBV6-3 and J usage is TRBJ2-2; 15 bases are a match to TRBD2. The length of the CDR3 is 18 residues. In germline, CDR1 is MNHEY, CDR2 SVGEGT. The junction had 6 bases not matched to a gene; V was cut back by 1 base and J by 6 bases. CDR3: CASSYLGLAGGFPGELFF. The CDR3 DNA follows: TGTGCCAGCAGTTACTTGGGACTAGCGGGAGGATTTCCCGGGGAGCTGTTTTTT.

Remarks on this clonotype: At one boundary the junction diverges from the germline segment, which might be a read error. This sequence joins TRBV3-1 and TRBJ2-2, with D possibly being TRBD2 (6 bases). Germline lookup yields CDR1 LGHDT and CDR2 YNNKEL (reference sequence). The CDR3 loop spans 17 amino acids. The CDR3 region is CASSQVLWPRGTGGLFF. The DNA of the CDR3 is TGTGCCAGCAGCCAAGTGCTTTGGCCGCGGGGCACCGGGGGGCTGTTTTTT. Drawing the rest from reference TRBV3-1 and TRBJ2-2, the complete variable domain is DTAVSQTPKYLVTQMGNDKSIKCEQNLGHDTMYWYKQDSKKFLKIMFSYNNKELIINETVPNRFSPKSPDKAHLNLHINSLELGDSAVYFCASSQVLWPRGTGGLFFGEGSRLTVL.

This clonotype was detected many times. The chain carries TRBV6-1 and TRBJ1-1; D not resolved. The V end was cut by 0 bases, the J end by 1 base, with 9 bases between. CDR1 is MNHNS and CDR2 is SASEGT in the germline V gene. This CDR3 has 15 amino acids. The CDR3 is CASSEALRRNTEAFF. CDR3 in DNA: TGTGCCAGCAGTGAAGCGCTTCGAAGGAACACTGAAGCTTTCTTT.

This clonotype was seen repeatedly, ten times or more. CDR3 loop: CASRRTGSSGEQYF. CDR3 DNA sequence: TGTGCCAGTAGGAGGACAGGGTCATCCGGTGAGCAGTACTTC. The chain carries TRBV19 and TRBJ2-7, with TRBD1 matching over 8 bases. Germline CDR1 and CDR2: LNHDA and SQIVND (reference sequence). The V and J ends lost 6 bases and 7 bases, in that order; junction bases with no gene match: 11. The CDR3 is made up of 14 amino acids.

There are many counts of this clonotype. In DNA form, the CDR3 reads TGTGCCAGTAATACAATCGGGGGGTACCTTTATGGCTACACCTTC. The encoded protein is CASNTIGGYLYGYTF. This chain uses TRBV2 with TRBJ1-2; possible D gene TRBD1, 5 bases. V was shortened by 9 bases and J by 5 bases, with 22 bases between the two germline ends. In germline, CDR1 is SNHLY, CDR2 FYNNEI. The CDR3 is 15 amino acids. Using reference TRBV2 and TRBJ1-2 for the parts outside the CDR3, the full variable domain is EPEVTQTPSHQVTQMGQEVILRCVPISNHLYFYWYRQILGQKVEFLVSFYNNEISEKSEIFDDQFSVERPDGSNFTLKIRSTKLEDSAMYFCASNTIGGYLYGYTFGSGTRLTVV.

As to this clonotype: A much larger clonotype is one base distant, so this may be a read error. CDR3 protein: CASSPGQGLETGELFF. In nucleotides, the CDR3 is TGTGCCAGCAGCCCCGGGCAGGGTCTGGAAACCGGGGAGCTGTTTTTT. The rearrangement uses TRBV11-3 and TRBJ2-2, with D perhaps TRBD1 (5 bases). Trimming cost V 5 bases and J 5 bases, with 18 bases left between them. This CDR3 region has 16 residues. The germline V gene has CDR1 SGHNT and CDR2 YENEEA. Combining the CDR3 with reference TRBV11-3 and TRBJ2-2 gives the whole variable domain EAGVVQSPRYKIIEKKQPVAFWCNPISGHNTLYWYLQNLGQGPELLIRYENEEAVDDSQLPKDRFSAERLKGVDSTLKIQPAELGDSAVYLCASSPGQGLETGELFFGEGSRLTVL.

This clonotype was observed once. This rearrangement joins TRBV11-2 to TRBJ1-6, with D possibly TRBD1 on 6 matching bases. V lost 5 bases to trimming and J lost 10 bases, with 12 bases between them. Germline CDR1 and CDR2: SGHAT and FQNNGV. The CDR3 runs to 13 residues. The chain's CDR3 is CASSPGHTSPLHF. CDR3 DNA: TGTGCCAGCAGCCCGGGACACACATCACCCCTCCACTTT. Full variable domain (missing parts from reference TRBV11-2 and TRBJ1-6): EAGVAQSPRYKIIEKRQSVAFWCNPISGHATLYWYQQILGQGPKLLIQFQNNGVVDDSQLPKDRFSAERLKGVDSTLKIQPAKLEDSAVYLCASSPGHTSPLHFGNGTRLTVT.

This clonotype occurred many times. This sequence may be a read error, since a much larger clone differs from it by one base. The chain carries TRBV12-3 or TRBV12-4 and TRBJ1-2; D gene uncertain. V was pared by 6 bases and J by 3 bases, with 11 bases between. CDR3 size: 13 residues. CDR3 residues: CASRRAEDYGYTF. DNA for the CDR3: TGTGCCAGCAGGAGAGCGGAGGACTATGGCTACACCTTC.

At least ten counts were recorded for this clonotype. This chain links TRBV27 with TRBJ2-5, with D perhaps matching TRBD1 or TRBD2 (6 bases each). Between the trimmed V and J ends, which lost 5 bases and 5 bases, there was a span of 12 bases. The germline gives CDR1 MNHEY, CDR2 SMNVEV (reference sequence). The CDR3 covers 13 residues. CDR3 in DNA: TGTGCCAGCAGTCGAGGGGGGTGGGAGACCCAGTACTTC. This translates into CASSRGGWETQYF.

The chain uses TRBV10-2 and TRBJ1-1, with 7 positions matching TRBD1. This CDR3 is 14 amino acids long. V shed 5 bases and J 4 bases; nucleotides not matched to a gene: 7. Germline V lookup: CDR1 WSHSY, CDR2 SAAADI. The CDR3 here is CASSTPRTGTEAFF. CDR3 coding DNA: TGCGCCAGCAGTACCCCCAGGACAGGCACTGAAGCTTTCTTT.

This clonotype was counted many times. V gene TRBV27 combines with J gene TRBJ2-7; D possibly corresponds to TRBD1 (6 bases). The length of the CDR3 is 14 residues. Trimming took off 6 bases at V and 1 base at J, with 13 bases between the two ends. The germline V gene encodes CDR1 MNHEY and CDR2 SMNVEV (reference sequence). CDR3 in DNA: TGTGCCAGCAGGAGTATGGGACAATCCTACGAGCAGTACTTC. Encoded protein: CASRSMGQSYEQYF.

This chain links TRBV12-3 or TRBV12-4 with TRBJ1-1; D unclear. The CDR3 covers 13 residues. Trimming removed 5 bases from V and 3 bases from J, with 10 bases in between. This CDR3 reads CASSPDLDTEAFF. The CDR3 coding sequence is TGTGCCAGCAGTCCCGACTTGGACACTGAAGCTTTCTTT.

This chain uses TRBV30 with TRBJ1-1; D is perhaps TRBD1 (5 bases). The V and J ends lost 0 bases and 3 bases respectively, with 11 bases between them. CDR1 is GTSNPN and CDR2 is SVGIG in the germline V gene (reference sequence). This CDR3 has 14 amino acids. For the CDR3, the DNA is TGTGCCTGGAGTGTACGTATGGGGGACACTGAAGCTTTCTTT. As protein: CAWSVRMGDTEAFF.

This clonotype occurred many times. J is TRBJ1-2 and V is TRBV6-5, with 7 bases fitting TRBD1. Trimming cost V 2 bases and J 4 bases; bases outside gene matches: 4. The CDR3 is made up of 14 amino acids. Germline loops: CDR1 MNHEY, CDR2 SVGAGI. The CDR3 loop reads CASSYDRESYGYTF. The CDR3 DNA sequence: TGTGCCAGCAGTTACGACAGGGAGTCCTATGGCTACACCTTC.